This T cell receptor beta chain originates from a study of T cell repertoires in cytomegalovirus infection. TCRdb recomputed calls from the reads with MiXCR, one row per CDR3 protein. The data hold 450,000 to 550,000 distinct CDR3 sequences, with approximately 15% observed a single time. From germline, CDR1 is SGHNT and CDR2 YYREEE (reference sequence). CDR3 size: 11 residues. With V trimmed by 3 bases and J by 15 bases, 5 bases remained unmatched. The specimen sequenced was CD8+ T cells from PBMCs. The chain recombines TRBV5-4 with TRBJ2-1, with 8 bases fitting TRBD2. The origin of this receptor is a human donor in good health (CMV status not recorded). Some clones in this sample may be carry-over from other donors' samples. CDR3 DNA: TGTGCCAGCAGCTCCGGACTAGCATGGTTCTTC. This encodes CASSSGLAWFF.